These 3 T cell receptor beta chains came from one sample sequenced in a study of T cells in Graves' hyperthyroidism and ophthalmopathy. The source material, RNA transcripts, was used to amplify TCR beta CDR3 regions. RT-PCR in the first round (using the HTBI primer set) targeted the TCR CDR3. From the multiplex PCR reads, TCRdb called clonotypes with MiXCR, one entry per CDR3 protein. The sample lists under 600,000 distinct CDR3 sequences; more than 15% were seen once. Material: blood. Receptor source: a woman in her thirties or forties with Graves' ophthalmopathy.

Turning to this clonotype: A clone one base away is much larger, so this may be a read error. V is TRBV7-2 and J is TRBJ2-5, with D perhaps TRBD2 (5 bases). Judging by the DNA end, TRBJ2-1 fits better; the J call may be wrong. Germline V lookup: CDR1 SGHTA, CDR2 FQGNSA. CDR3 length equals 15 residues. CDR3 loop: CASSLAHSFGETQFF. The DNA for the CDR3 is TGTGCCAGCAGCTTAGCGCATTCCTTTGGGGAGACCCAGTTCTTC.

This clonotype has ten or more counts. This chain uses TRBV11-2 with TRBJ2-3; D call uncertain. V dropped 2 bases and J dropped 4 bases, with 10 bases sitting between them. The germline V gene has CDR1 SGHAT and CDR2 FQNNGV. The CDR3 loop spans 14 amino acids. The CDR3 reads CASSLTRVADTQYF. Written as DNA, the CDR3 is TGTGCCAGCAGCTTAACGCGCGTAGCAGATACGCAGTATTTT.

The rearrangement links TRBV19 to TRBJ2-3; D perhaps matches TRBD1 (5 bases). V gave up 6 bases and J gave up 1 base, with 17 bases separating them. Germline V CDR1 and CDR2: LNHDA, SQIVND (reference sequence). This CDR3 has 16 amino acids. Here the CDR3 reads CASSDIRKGGTDTQYF. The CDR3 nucleotides read TGTGCCAGTAGCGACATCAGGAAAGGGGGCACAGATACGCAGTATTTT.